Each of the 8 T cell receptor beta chains below was sequenced from the same sample in a study of memory CD4+ T cells and cytomegalovirus serostatus (dated by TCRdb to between 2018 and 2021). A FACSAria II was used to sort memory CD4+ T cells, defined as single viable CD3+CD4+CD8-CD45RO+ cells. Receptor amplification or capture employed the immunoSEQ multiplex PCR assay. The clones in this table, taken by TCRdb from immuneACCESS, are in-frame only. Not every clone is retained; where verified, under half of the shortfall comes from an unresolved V gene, and the cause of the rest is unknown. In all, the sample holds roughly 39,000 clones, and roughly 78% of those were seen once. Together, the top ten hold approximately 0.78% of the sample. Input material: memory CD4+ T cells from blood. The source of these receptors is an adult in good health and CMV-seronegative.

The count of this clone is one. The chain employs TRBV2 and TRBJ2-1, with 7 bases that match TRBD1. With V trimmed by 6 bases and J by 9 bases, 8 bases remained unmatched. Germline loops: CDR1 SNHLY, CDR2 FYNNEI. This CDR3 contains 13 residues. The CDR3 bases are TGTGCCAGCAGGGTGACAGGGTGGGGTGAGCAGTTCTTC. Translating gives CASRVTGWGEQFF.

V usage is TRBV7-8 and J usage is TRBJ2-3; 8 bases line up with TRBD2. The length of the CDR3 is 14 residues. Trimming removed 4 bases from V and 5 bases from J; junction bases left unmatched: 5. The germline CDR1 and CDR2 sequences are SGHVS and FQNEAQ. The CDR3 bases are TGTGCCAGCAGCTCCGGACTAGCCGGAGATACGCAGTATTTT. Amino acid sequence: CASSSGLAGDTQYF.

This clone appeared a single time. The chain couples TRBV4-1 to TRBJ2-2; tentatively, D is TRBD1 or TRBD2 (6 bases each). Germline V gene lookup returns CDR1 MGHRA and CDR2 YSYEKL. V was pared by 3 bases and J by 2 bases, with 13 bases between. CDR3 size: 16 residues. CDR3 sequence: CASSQKGGGNTGELFF. The CDR3 DNA reads as TGCGCCAGCAGCCAGAAAGGAGGGGGAAACACCGGGGAGCTGTTTTTT.

V gene TRBV7-2 combines with J gene TRBJ2-5; D possibly corresponds to TRBD2 (6 bases). Germline V lookup: CDR1 SGHTA, CDR2 FQGNSA. The CDR3 totals 13 residues. Deletions cut 4 bases from V and 2 bases from J, with 8 bases between. The CDR3 reads CASSSGAQETQYF. CDR3 DNA sequence: TGTGCCAGCAGCTCGGGAGCGCAAGAGACCCAGTACTTC.

This clone occurred a few times. The V gene is TRBV6-5, the J gene TRBJ1-6, with D uncertain. The CDR3 length is 14 residues. Trimming shortened V by 7 bases and J by 5 bases, and 12 bases separated the two germline ends. The germline V gene encodes CDR1 MNHEY and CDR2 SVGAGI. The CDR3 DNA sequence: TGTGCCAGCAATCCAGCAGCTAATAATTCACCCCTCCACTTT. Its translation: CASNPAANNSPLHF.

This clone is classed as medium-sized. The CDR3 loop is CASSAQTGGYGYTF. The CDR3 bases are TGTGCCAGCAGTGCCCAGACAGGGGGCTATGGCTACACCTTC. The chain has TRBV25-1 and TRBJ1-2; 9 bases match TRBD1. Losses at the gene ends were 4 bases for V and 4 bases for J; bases not matched to a gene: 4. The germline gives CDR1 MGHDK, CDR2 SYGVNS. The CDR3 consists of 14 residues.

The V and J genes are TRBV7-2 and TRBJ1-2, with D maybe TRBD1 (5 bases). The V gene's germline CDR1 is SGHTA and CDR2 FQGNSA. V dropped 2 bases and J dropped 4 bases, with 5 bases sitting between them. This CDR3 has 12 amino acids. The CDR3 DNA sequence: TGTGCCAGCAGCTTAACAGGCTATGGCTACACCTTC. Translation: CASSLTGYGYTF.

This clone occurred once. The CDR3: CASSFGGDLYEQYF. The DNA for the CDR3 is TGTGCCAGCAGCTTCGGGGGGGACCTCTACGAGCAGTACTTC. The chain employs TRBV7-9 and TRBJ2-7, with 8 bases that match TRBD2. Per germline, CDR1 SEHNR and CDR2 FQNEAQ (reference sequence). This CDR3 has 14 amino acids. V dropped 3 bases and J dropped 3; count of bases not matched to a gene: 4.